Each of the 27 T cell receptor beta chains below was sequenced from the same sample in a study of blood T cell repertoires in COVID-19. Clones were read by immunoSEQ multiplex PCR, and TCRdb kept only the in-frame ones, dropping some. The sample includes about 270,000 clones, 85% to 90% of them seen just once. Sequencing used PBMCs or T cells enriched from blood (not recorded which). The receptor source for this set is a woman aged 25 to 39 with acute COVID-19.

The V and J genes are TRBV29-1 and TRBJ2-7; possibly TRBD2 for D (6 bases). The CDR3 consists of 11 residues. The ends were cut back, 4 bases at V and 3 bases at J, with 7 bases in the middle. The germline gives CDR1 SQVTM, CDR2 ANQGSEA. The CDR3 sequence: CSVGGDYEQYF. CDR3 coding DNA: TGCAGCGTTGGGGGGGACTACGAGCAGTACTTC.

The chain joins TRBV15 to TRBJ1-3; no clear D. The CDR3 contains 16 residues. Germline loops: CDR1 LNHNV, CDR2 YYDKDF (reference sequence). Trimming removed 3 bases from V and 0 bases from J, with 12 bases in between. CDR3 DNA: TGTGCCACCAGCAGCGCTTACGTTAGCTCTGGAAACACCATATATTTT. It codes for CATSSAYVSSGNTIYF.

This rearrangement joins TRBV28 to TRBJ1-1; tentative D call: TRBD1 (5 bases). The CDR3 runs 14 residues. Germline V lookup: CDR1 MDHEN, CDR2 SYDVKM. Trimming pared 6 bases from V and 2 bases from J, leaving 13 bases between. The CDR3 is CASSHTGGNTEAFF. The CDR3 nucleotides are TGTGCCAGCAGCCATACCGGGGGTAACACTGAAGCTTTCTTT.

J is TRBJ1-5 and V is TRBV30, with a possible D match to TRBD1 (5 bases). The germline V and J ends were trimmed by 6 bases and 9 bases, with 15 bases remaining between them. Per the germline V gene, CDR1 is GTSNPN and CDR2 is SVGIG (reference sequence). CDR3 length: 12 amino acids. The CDR3 DNA reads TGTGCCTGCGGGAGGGGAGGAACGCCCCAGCATTTT. It yields the protein CACGRGGTPQHF.

This chain links TRBV14 with TRBJ2-2, with D unclear. Germline values: CDR1 SGHDN, CDR2 FVKESK. CDR3 length: 14 residues. Trimming pared 2 bases from V and 3 bases from J, leaving 7 bases between. CDR3 DNA: TGTGCCAGCAGCCAACGCCAGGACACCGGGGAGCTGTTTTTT. Protein: CASSQRQDTGELFF. Variable domain in full (rest from reference TRBV14 and TRBJ2-2): EAGVTQFPSHSVIEKGQTVTLRCDPISGHDNLYWYRRVMGKEIKFLLHFVKESKQDESGMPNNRFLAERTGGTYSTLKVQPAELEDSGVYFCASSQRQDTGELFFGEGSRLTVL.

J is TRBJ2-5 and V is TRBV10-3, with D perhaps TRBD2 (6 bases). From germline, CDR1 is ENHRY and CDR2 SYGVKD. The CDR3 loop spans 18 amino acids. V lost 0 bases, J lost 0 bases, and 17 bases lay in between. This chain's CDR3 is CAISESKDQWGDQETQYF. As DNA, the CDR3 is TGTGCCATCAGTGAGTCAAAGGACCAATGGGGGGACCAAGAGACCCAGTACTTC.

The chain has TRBV27 and TRBJ1-1, with D uncertain. Trimming took 6 bases from V and 0 from J, leaving 11 bases between them. Germline lookup yields CDR1 MNHEY and CDR2 SMNVEV (reference sequence). This CDR3 has 14 amino acids. As DNA, the CDR3 is TGTGCCAGCAGCCCATATAGTATGAACACTGAAGCTTTCTTT. Translated: CASSPYSMNTEAFF.

This clone has only one observation. The V call is TRBV7-6, the J call TRBJ2-7; TRBD2 matches 7 bases. The junction had 3 bases not matched to a gene; V was cut back by 5 bases and J by 2 bases. This CDR3 has 13 residues. CDR1 is SGHVS, CDR2 FNYEAQ, per germline. In DNA, the CDR3 is TGTGCCAGCAGCCCCGGGGGGACCTACGAGCAGTACTTC. Translated, it gives CASSPGGTYEQYF.

The J gene is TRBJ2-2, the V gene TRBV30, with D possibly being TRBD2 (6 bases). This CDR3 has 11 residues. The ends were cut back, 3 bases at V and 7 bases at J, with 6 bases in the middle. Germline-derived CDR1 and CDR2 are GTSNPN and SVGIG (reference sequence). CDR3 nucleotides: TGTGCCTGGAGGGGGGGCGGGGAGCTGTTTTTT. Residues: CAWRGGGELFF.

The chain combines TRBV28 with TRBJ2-3; D ambiguous. CDR3 length: 15 amino acids. Germline-derived CDR1 and CDR2 are MDHEN and SYDVKM. V was pared by 1 base and J by 5 bases, with 13 bases between. For the CDR3, the DNA is TGTGCCAGCAGTTTATCCCAGACTGGAAGAGATACGCAGTATTTT. It encodes CASSLSQTGRDTQYF.

V gene TRBV6-5 combines with J gene TRBJ1-3, with D hard to call. From germline, CDR1 is MNHEY and CDR2 SVGAGI. This CDR3 is built from 15 residues. Trimming shortened V by 4 bases and J by 4 bases, and 14 bases separated the two germline ends. For the CDR3, the DNA is TGTGCCAGCAGTTCCCTACAGCTGCTCGGAAACACCATATATTTT. It codes for CASSSLQLLGNTIYF.

This chain uses TRBV19 with TRBJ2-3; 12 positions agree with TRBD1. This CDR3 spans 15 amino acids. The V segment lost 4 bases and the J segment 4 bases; nucleotides outside the gene matches: 3. CDR1 is LNHDA, CDR2 SQIVND, per germline (reference sequence). CDR3 DNA: TGTGCCAGTAGTACCGGGACAGGGGGCGCAGATACGCAGTATTTT. Protein: CASSTGTGGADTQYF.

The V gene is TRBV6-5, the J gene TRBJ1-4; D unclear. Germline CDR1 reads MNHEY; CDR2 reads SVGAGI. This CDR3 spans 14 amino acids. V was trimmed by 4 bases and J by 7 bases, leaving 13 bases between them. The CDR3 nucleotides read TGTGCCAGCAGTTTCCGCACAGTAGGTGAAAAACTGTTTTTT. Residues: CASSFRTVGEKLFF.

The chain employs TRBV7-6 and TRBJ2-1; 7 bases fit TRBD1. The CDR3 length is 16 residues. Germline-derived CDR1 and CDR2 are SGHVS and FNYEAQ. Unmatched junction bases numbered 9, after V lost 5 bases and J lost 2 bases. In DNA, the CDR3 is TGTGCCAGCAGCCCAATAGGGCAGGGGGCCTACAATGAGCAGTTCTTC. As protein: CASSPIGQGAYNEQFF.

Notes on this clone: This specimen includes other DNA sequences encoding the same CDR3. This chain links TRBV19 with TRBJ1-1; D is unclear. The germline gives CDR1 LNHDA, CDR2 SQIVND (reference sequence). This CDR3 has 13 amino acids. V was clipped by 6 bases and J by 1 base, with 9 bases between them. The CDR3 loop is CASSIQKNTEAFF. The CDR3, as DNA: TGTGCCAGTAGCATACAGAAGAACACTGAAGCTTTCTTT.

This rearrangement joins TRBV6-2 or TRBV6-3 to TRBJ1-3; possible D gene TRBD1, 6 bases. CDR3 length equals 16 residues. The V gene's germline CDR1 is MNHEY and CDR2 SVGEGT. Trimming stripped 6 bases from V and 0 bases from J, with 15 bases between. CDR3 nucleotides: TGTGCCAGCAGCCGACCGGGGGGCTCCTCTGGAAACACCATATATTTT. Residues: CASSRPGGSSGNTIYF.

V is TRBV28 and J is TRBJ2-7; TRBD2 aligns across 13 bases. The junction had 5 bases not matched to a gene; V was cut back by 7 bases and J by 2 bases. The germline V gene has CDR1 MDHEN and CDR2 SYDVKM. This CDR3 has 15 residues. The CDR3 nucleotides read TGTGCCAGCACCATCGGGACTAGCGGGACCTACGAGCAGTACTTC. Amino acid sequence: CASTIGTSGTYEQYF. Full variable domain (missing parts from reference TRBV28 and TRBJ2-7): DVKVTQSSRYLVKRTGEKVFLECVQDMDHENMFWYRQDPGLGLRLIYFSYDVKMKEKGDIPEGYSVSREKKERFSLILESASTNQTSMYLCASTIGTSGTYEQYFGPGTRLTVT.

This chain connects TRBV10-3 to TRBJ2-7, with D uncertain. Per germline, CDR1 ENHRY and CDR2 SYGVKD. V was pared by 0 bases and J by 6 bases, with 15 bases between. The CDR3 spans 15 residues. The CDR3 protein is CAISESSSVLFEQYF. As DNA, the CDR3 is TGTGCCATCAGTGAGTCGTCCAGCGTACTATTCGAGCAGTACTTC.

The chain employs TRBV3-1 (or the pseudogene TRBV3-2) and TRBJ2-3; 8 positions agree with TRBD2. With V trimmed by 1 base and J by 0 bases, 6 bases remained unmatched. Germline V lookup: CDR1 LGHDT, CDR2 YNNKEL (reference sequence). The CDR3 has 17 amino acids. CDR3 nucleotide sequence: TGTGCCAGCAGCCAAGTTGAACTAGCGGCTAGCACAGATACGCAGTATTTT. Protein: CASSQVELAASTDTQYF.

The table lists this clone with many counts. The CDR3: CASSSMAFMDRGPGELFF. The DNA of the CDR3 is TGTGCCAGCAGCTCTATGGCGTTTATGGACAGGGGGCCCGGGGAGCTGTTTTTT. The V gene is TRBV7-9, the J gene TRBJ2-2; 11 nucleotides match TRBD1. The V segment lost 4 bases and the J segment 6 bases; nucleotides outside the gene matches: 13. The germline gives CDR1 SEHNR, CDR2 FQNEAQ (reference sequence). The CDR3 covers 18 residues.

This clone occurred once. The rearrangement joins TRBV3-1 (or the pseudogene TRBV3-2) to TRBJ2-5; D is uncertain. CDR3 length: 13 residues. V was shortened by 4 bases and J by 2 bases, with 8 bases between the two germline ends. CDR1 is LGHDT and CDR2 is YNNKEL in the germline V gene (reference sequence). The CDR3 DNA reads as TGTGCCAGCAGCCGTACGGAGCAAGAGACCCAGTACTTC. Translating it yields CASSRTEQETQYF.

The genes are TRBV2 and TRBJ2-2, with 9 nucleotides matching TRBD2. This CDR3 has 15 amino acids. J was trimmed by 5 bases and V by 7 bases; bases with no gene match: 8. Germline V gene data show CDR1 as SNHLY and CDR2 as FYNNEI. The CDR3, as DNA: TGTGCCAGCATGATAGGTCTAGCGGGGACCGGGGAGCTGTTTTTT. Encoded protein: CASMIGLAGTGELFF.

V gene TRBV27 combines with J gene TRBJ1-6; TRBD1 matches at 10 bases. CDR1 MNHEY and CDR2 SMNVEV come from the germline V gene (reference sequence). Unmatched junction bases numbered 9, after V lost 5 bases and J lost 8 bases. The CDR3 contains 16 residues. The CDR3 sequence is CASSRGGTGDHSPLHF. The CDR3 coding sequence is TGTGCCAGCAGTAGGGGAGGGACAGGGGATCATTCACCCCTCCACTTT.

The chain couples TRBV19 to TRBJ2-1; D unclear. CDR1 is LNHDA, CDR2 SQIVND, per germline (reference sequence). V gave up 5 bases and J gave up 4 bases, with 18 bases separating them. The CDR3 runs 16 residues. CDR3 residues: CASSVLTRDSYNEQFF. The DNA of the CDR3 is TGTGCCAGTAGTGTATTGACTCGAGACTCGTACAATGAGCAGTTCTTC.

DNA for the CDR3: TGTGCCAGCAGCTTGGCGGGGGCAGATACGCAGTATTTT. Encoded protein: CASSLAGADTQYF. This sequence joins TRBV5-4 and TRBJ2-3, with D maybe TRBD2 (6 bases). The CDR3 has 13 residues. The germline V gene has CDR1 SGHNT and CDR2 YYREEE (reference sequence). The V and J ends lost 0 bases and 4 bases respectively, with 6 bases between them.

CDR3 region: CASSRDSQVRYEQFF. The CDR3 DNA reads as TGTGCCAGCAGCCGGGACTCCCAAGTCCGCTATGAGCAGTTCTTC. The V and J genes are TRBV4-2 and TRBJ2-1; TRBD2 might be the D (6 bases). The CDR3 covers 15 residues. V was clipped by 4 bases and J by 8 bases, with 18 bases between them. CDR1 is LGHNA, CDR2 YNFKEQ, per germline.

The V gene is TRBV29-1, the J gene TRBJ2-7; possible D gene TRBD2, 7 bases. Trimming took off 5 bases at V and 0 bases at J, with 14 bases between the two ends. Germline CDR1 and CDR2: SQVTM and ANQGSEA. This CDR3 region has 14 residues. CDR3 sequence: CSVREGVNSYEQYF. CDR3 sequence (DNA): TGCAGCGTTAGGGAGGGGGTCAACTCCTACGAGCAGTACTTC.